The next 23 T cell receptor beta chains were all read from a single sample in a study of shared clonotypes between healthy human individuals. Using immunoSEQ multiplex PCR, the repertoire was profiled, and TCRdb retains in-frame clones only, with some absent. The table records 500,000 to 650,000 clones, roughly 79% of them present only once. What was sequenced was PBMCs. These receptor sequences come from a woman between 40 and 55 years old in good health. Some clones in this sample may be carry-over from other donors' samples.

This chain uses TRBV18 with TRBJ2-1; D not certain. Germline V gene data show CDR1 as KGHSH and CDR2 as LQKENI. Trimming cost V 0 bases and J 2 bases, with 14 bases left between them. The CDR3 has 17 amino acids. CDR3: CASSPPLGGPTYNEQFF. The CDR3, as DNA: TGTGCCAGCTCACCACCTTTGGGTGGACCTACCTACAATGAGCAGTTCTTC.

CDR3 nucleotides: TGTGCCAGCAGTACCCCCGGGACTAGCGGGCGGAATGAGCAGTTCTTC. This translates into CASSTPGTSGRNEQFF. V and J are TRBV28 and TRBJ2-1; TRBD2 matches at 12 bases. The CDR3 has 16 amino acids. The trim removed 5 bases at V and 7 bases at J, leaving 9 bases unmatched. Per the germline V gene, CDR1 is MDHEN and CDR2 is SYDVKM.

The chain employs TRBV10-3 and TRBJ1-2; 7 nucleotides agree with TRBD1. Germline V gene lookup returns CDR1 ENHRY and CDR2 SYGVKD. The ends lost 7 bases at V and 5 bases at J; junction bases unmatched: 10. The CDR3 is made up of 14 amino acids. This CDR3 reads CAINRRDRNYGYTF. The CDR3 region has the DNA TGTGCCATCAACAGAAGGGACAGAAATTATGGCTACACCTTC.

This clone was detected many times. V is TRBV7-8 and J is TRBJ2-3; D is unclear. Germline V gene lookup returns CDR1 SGHVS and CDR2 FQNEAQ. V shed 5 bases and J shed 2 bases, with 5 bases lying between them. The CDR3 is 12 amino acids. The CDR3 region is CASSPNTDTQYF. CDR3 nucleotide sequence: TGTGCCAGCAGCCCAAACACAGATACGCAGTATTTT.

The chain is built from TRBV30 and TRBJ2-4; TRBD1 might be the D (5 bases). Deletions cut 4 bases from V and 0 bases from J, with 10 bases between. The CDR3 length is 14 residues. In germline, CDR1 is GTSNPN, CDR2 SVGIG (reference sequence). CDR3 DNA: TGTGCCTGGACCTCAGGGCGAGCCAAAAACATTCAGTACTTC. Amino acids: CAWTSGRAKNIQYF. The entire variable domain, with the rest obtained from reference TRBV30 and TRBJ2-4, is as follows: SQTIHQWPATLVQPVGSPLSLECTVEGTSNPNLYWYRQAAGRGLQLLFYSVGIGQISSEVPQNLSASRPQDRQFILSSKKLLLSDSGFYLCAWTSGRAKNIQYFGAGTRLSVL.

The chain carries TRBV11-1 and TRBJ2-2, with D possibly being TRBD2 (5 bases). The CDR3 totals 16 residues. Germline V CDR1 and CDR2: SGHAT, FQDESV (reference sequence). Trimming shortened V by 1 base and J by 6 bases, and 15 bases separated the two germline ends. This chain's CDR3 is CASSLVGGLAAGELFF. The CDR3 DNA follows: TGTGCCAGCAGCTTAGTTGGTGGGCTAGCCGCCGGGGAGCTGTTTTTT. The full variable domain, its missing parts supplied by reference TRBV11-1 and TRBJ2-2, is EAEVAQSPRYKITEKSQAVAFWCDPISGHATLYWYRQILGQGPELLVQFQDESVVDDSQLPKDRFSAERLKGVDSTLKIQPAELGDSAMYLCASSLVGGLAAGELFFGEGSRLTVL.

This clone showed up just once. This chain joins TRBV28 and TRBJ2-7, with 7 nucleotides matching TRBD1. Germline values: CDR1 MDHEN, CDR2 SYDVKM. The V and J ends lost 8 bases and 2 bases, in that order; junction bases with no gene match: 12. The CDR3 sequence is 15 residues long. CDR3 nucleotides: TGTGCCAGCCCCCCTCCCGGGACAGCTGCCTACGAGCAGTACTTC. Protein sequence: CASPPPGTAAYEQYF.

A note on this clone: Additional DNA sequences in this sample encode the identical CDR3. The chain recombines TRBV6-5 with TRBJ2-5; D ambiguous. V was pared by 2 bases and J by 5 bases, with 3 bases between. The CDR3 sequence is 11 residues long. Germline V gene lookup returns CDR1 MNHEY and CDR2 SVGAGI. CDR3 in amino acids: CASSYGETQYF. CDR3 nucleotides: TGTGCCAGCAGTTACGGCGAGACCCAGTACTTC.

The V call is TRBV2, the J call TRBJ2-5; D gene uncertain. CDR3 size: 12 residues. V lost 5 bases and J lost 4, with 8 bases in between. Germline loops: CDR1 SNHLY, CDR2 FYNNEI. CDR3: CASSFLGETQYF. The CDR3 coding sequence is TGTGCCAGCAGTTTCCTGGGAGAGACCCAGTACTTC. Together with reference TRBV2 and TRBJ2-5, the CDR3 gives the full variable domain: EPEVTQTPSHQVTQMGQEVILRCVPISNHLYFYWYRQILGQKVEFLVSFYNNEISEKSEIFDDQFSVERPDGSNFTLKIRSTKLEDSAMYFCASSFLGETQYFGPGTRLLVL.

The V and J genes are TRBV28 and TRBJ2-7; 7 bases agree with TRBD2. The V segment lost 5 bases and the J segment 5 bases; nucleotides outside the gene matches: 9. Germline V lookup: CDR1 MDHEN, CDR2 SYDVKM. This CDR3 spans 14 amino acids. This CDR3 is CASSRGEPDDEQYF. The CDR3 DNA sequence: TGTGCCAGCAGTCGGGGGGAACCTGACGACGAGCAGTACTTC.

This clone was observed once. The J gene is TRBJ2-2, the V gene TRBV19, with D perhaps given as TRBD1 or TRBD2 (5 bases each). CDR1 is LNHDA and CDR2 is SQIVND in the germline V gene (reference sequence). Deletions cut 6 bases from V and 1 base from J, with 18 bases between. This CDR3 region has 17 residues. CDR3 in amino acids: CASSHNRGRLNTGELFF. The CDR3 region has the DNA TGTGCCAGTAGCCATAACCGGGGACGGTTGAACACCGGGGAGCTGTTTTTT.

This clone was seen more than once but under ten times. The rearrangement uses TRBV6-4 and TRBJ2-3; no firm D call. This CDR3 is built from 13 residues. V lost 2 bases and J 2 bases, leaving 5 bases between the germline ends. The germline CDR1 and CDR2 sequences are MRHNA and SNTAGT. CDR3 in amino acids: CASSDRVTDTQYF. The CDR3, as DNA: TGTGCCAGCAGTGACCGCGTCACAGATACGCAGTATTTT.

The chain is built from TRBV4-1 and TRBJ2-7, with TRBD1 matching 9 bases. The CDR3 spans 15 residues. Germline V gene data show CDR1 as MGHRA and CDR2 as YSYEKL. After removal of 4 bases from V and 3 bases from J, the junction contained 7 bases not matched to a gene. The CDR3 DNA is TGCGCCAGCAGCCTCTTCCGGGACAGGGTCTACGAGCAGTACTTC. This sequence encodes CASSLFRDRVYEQYF.

The chain has TRBV27 and TRBJ2-1; possible D gene TRBD2, 6 bases. The CDR3 loop spans 15 amino acids. Germline-derived CDR1 and CDR2 are MNHEY and SMNVEV (reference sequence). V gave up 3 bases and J gave up 0 bases, with 9 bases separating them. CDR3 sequence (DNA): TGTGCCAGCAGTTTGGGCGGGACCTCCTACAATGAGCAGTTCTTC. Translating gives CASSLGGTSYNEQFF.

The chain employs TRBV7-8 and TRBJ1-1; 9 bases align to TRBD1. The V segment lost 4 bases and the J segment 5 bases; nucleotides outside the gene matches: 8. There are 15 residues in the CDR3. The germline V gene has CDR1 SGHVS and CDR2 FQNEAQ. CDR3 amino acids: CASSYTGTGITEAFF. DNA of the CDR3: TGTGCCAGCAGCTACACCGGGACAGGGATTACTGAAGCTTTCTTT.

This CDR3 is CASSRERFSYNEQFF. Written as DNA, the CDR3 is TGCGCCAGCAGCCGGGAACGATTCTCCTACAATGAGCAGTTCTTC. The chain combines TRBV4-3 with TRBJ2-1, with D uncertain. The ends were cut back, 4 bases at V and 0 bases at J, with 10 bases in the middle. The germline gives CDR1 LGHNA, CDR2 YSLEER. This CDR3 is built from 15 residues.

This clone has a single count. The rearrangement links TRBV15 to TRBJ1-1; tentatively, D is TRBD1 (6 bases). With 0 bases removed from V and 5 bases from J, the gap between germline ends came to 19 bases. The CDR3 extends over 17 amino acids. Germline CDR1 LNHNV, CDR2 YYDKDF (reference sequence). CDR3 region: CATSRDRSAGRGTEAFF. For the CDR3, the DNA is TGTGCCACCAGCAGAGATCGGTCTGCAGGGAGGGGGACTGAAGCTTTCTTT.

The chain links TRBV5-4 to TRBJ2-1; 7 nucleotides match TRBD1. The CDR3 extends over 14 amino acids. The V segment lost 0 bases and the J segment 3 bases; nucleotides outside the gene matches: 0. CDR1 and CDR2 from the germline V gene are SGHNT and YYREEE (reference sequence). The CDR3 nucleotides are TGTGCCAGCAGCTTGGGACAGGGCTACAATGAGCAGTTCTTC. Its protein is CASSLGQGYNEQFF.

A remark on this clone: With only one base between it and a far larger clone, this is likely a read error. Within the sample, other DNA sequences also encode this same CDR3. This sequence joins TRBV4-3 and TRBJ2-7; 7 bases line up with TRBD2. Germline V lookup: CDR1 LGHNA, CDR2 YSLEER. The V gene end was trimmed by 1 base and the J gene end by 3 bases; junction bases not matched to a gene: 12. The CDR3 is 17 amino acids. This chain's CDR3 is CASSQGAGSGVRYEQYF. The CDR3 bases are TGCGCCAGCAGCCAAGGAGCGGGCAGCGGGGTACGCTACGAGCAGTACTTC.

About this clone itself: Given a much more abundant clone one base away, this may be a read error. The rearrangement uses TRBV30 and TRBJ2-1, with D hard to call. This CDR3 region has 12 residues. Germline values: CDR1 GTSNPN, CDR2 SVGIG (reference sequence). The CDR3 region is CAWGVTVGEQFF. The CDR3 bases are TGTGCCTGGGGTGTCACCGTGGGGGAGCAGTTCTTC. Full variable domain (outside the CDR3, taken from reference TRBV30 and TRBJ2-1): SQTIHQWPATLVQPVGSPLSLECTVEGTSNPNLYWYRQAAGRGLQLLFYSVGIGQISSEVPQNLSASRPQDRQFILSSKKLLLSDSGFYLCAWGVTVGEQFFGPGTRLTVL.

The DNA for the CDR3 is TGCGCCAGCAGCTCGGCCCCGGACCTCAACGAGCAGTACTTC. Translating gives CASSSAPDLNEQYF. V usage is TRBV4-3 and J usage is TRBJ2-5, with D unresolved. The end of the DNA is better explained by TRBJ2-7, so the J call may be wrong. CDR3 length: 14 residues. The V gene's germline CDR1 is LGHNA and CDR2 YSLEER.

The genes are TRBV5-4 and TRBJ2-3; 7 bases are a match to TRBD2. The V segment lost 0 bases and the J segment 4 bases; nucleotides outside the gene matches: 11. Germline values: CDR1 SGHNT, CDR2 YYREEE (reference sequence). CDR3 size: 17 residues. As DNA, the CDR3 is TGTGCCAGCAGCTTGGGGTGGGTTGGCGGGAGTGCAGATACGCAGTATTTT. It codes for CASSLGWVGGSADTQYF. Drawing the rest from reference TRBV5-4 and TRBJ2-3, the complete variable domain is ETGVTQSPTHLIKTRGQQVTLRCSSQSGHNTVSWYQQALGQGPQFIFQYYREEENGRGNFPPRFSGLQFPNYSSELNVNALELDDSALYLCASSLGWVGGSADTQYFGPGTRLTVL.

This clone was seen only a few times. The CDR3 region is CASSLTEFYGYTF. In DNA form, the CDR3 reads TGCGCCAGCAGCTTAACCGAATTCTATGGCTACACCTTC. The chain couples TRBV5-1 to TRBJ1-2; D gene ambiguous. The V and J ends lost 2 bases and 4 bases respectively, with 9 bases between them. The CDR3 runs to 13 residues. Germline V gene data show CDR1 as SGHRS and CDR2 as YFSETQ.